Following are 20 T cell receptor beta chains from one sample sequenced in a study of glioma-infiltrating T cells after dendritic cell vaccination. TCRdb's copy holds only in-frame clones and misses some; the assay was immunoSEQ multiplex PCR. The table lists about 82,000 clones, roughly 90% of them singletons. Sequencing was performed on blood, taken before dendritic cell vaccination. The receptors here all came from a human donor with glioblastoma.

This clone was counted once. The V and J genes are TRBV18 and TRBJ2-7; perhaps TRBD2 as D (6 bases). V was trimmed by 0 bases and J by 6 bases, leaving 15 bases between them. Germline CDR1 and CDR2: KGHSH and LQKENI. This CDR3 is 15 amino acids long. CDR3 amino acids: CASSPPLGGWLEQYF. DNA of the CDR3: TGTGCCAGCTCACCACCCTTGGGAGGTTGGCTCGAGCAGTACTTC.

This clone was picked up a small number of times. V usage is TRBV5-1 and J usage is TRBJ1-1; TRBD1 agrees at 7 bases. CDR1 and CDR2 (germline): SGHRS, YFSETQ. The CDR3 consists of 16 residues. With V trimmed by 4 bases and J by 1 base, 10 bases remained unmatched. As DNA, the CDR3 is TGCGCCAGCAGCACTACAGGGGACACCACGAACACTGAAGCTTTCTTT. Its translation: CASSTTGDTTNTEAFF.

This sequence joins TRBV6-6 and TRBJ2-2, with 11 nucleotides matching TRBD1. Losses at the gene ends were 4 bases for V and 5 bases for J; bases not matched to a gene: 3. The CDR3 runs to 15 residues. CDR1 and CDR2 from the germline V gene are MNHNY and SVGAGI (reference sequence). The chain's CDR3 is CASSSGTGGTGELFF. DNA for the CDR3: TGTGCCAGCAGTTCCGGGACAGGGGGAACCGGGGAGCTGTTTTTT.

The table lists this clone with a count of one. V usage is TRBV29-1 and J usage is TRBJ2-5, with 8 bases aligning to TRBD2. With 7 bases clipped from V and 4 bases from J, the junction kept 11 bases outside the gene matches. The CDR3 has 14 residues. Germline V gene data show CDR1 as SQVTM and CDR2 as ANQGSEA. CDR3 sequence reads: CSGGPGLVLETQYF. The CDR3 DNA reads as TGCAGCGGCGGACCGGGACTAGTTCTAGAGACCCAGTACTTC.

This clone was seen only once. CDR3 protein: CASTPTGGAWGTEAFF. The CDR3 DNA sequence: TGTGCCAGTACCCCAACAGGGGGCGCCTGGGGTACTGAAGCTTTCTTT. The rearrangement joins TRBV19 to TRBJ1-1; 9 nucleotides match TRBD1. From germline, CDR1 is LNHDA and CDR2 SQIVND (reference sequence). With V trimmed by 7 bases and J by 5 bases, 14 bases remained unmatched. The CDR3 loop spans 16 amino acids.

The chain combines TRBV7-8 with TRBJ2-7, with 11 nucleotides matching TRBD2. The ends lost 4 bases at V and 3 bases at J; junction bases unmatched: 8. The CDR3 is made up of 16 amino acids. From germline, CDR1 is SGHVS and CDR2 FQNEAQ. CDR3 region: CASSYKTSGAFYEQYF. Written as DNA, the CDR3 is TGTGCCAGCAGCTATAAGACTAGCGGGGCCTTCTACGAGCAGTACTTC. Full variable domain (remainder filled in from reference TRBV7-8 and TRBJ2-7): GAGVSQSPRYKVAKRGQDVALRCDPISGHVSLFWYQQALGQGPEFLTYFQNEAQLDKSGLPSDRFFAERPEGSVSTLKIQRTQQEDSAVYLCASSYKTSGAFYEQYFGPGTRLTVT.

With respect to this clone: One end of the junction does not line up with germline, which may come from a read error. The chain uses TRBV7-7 and TRBJ2-5; 13 nucleotides match TRBD2. Germline V gene data show CDR1 as SSHAT and CDR2 as FNYEAQ (reference sequence). The CDR3 is 18 residues long. The CDR3 is CASSPGGLAGRGGETQYF. DNA for the CDR3: TGTGCTAGCAGCCCGGGGGGACTAGCGGGAAGAGGAGGAGAGACCCAGTACTTC.

The genes are TRBV2 and TRBJ2-3; TRBD1 agrees at 7 bases. J gave up 11 bases and V 4 bases, and 6 bases lay outside the gene matches. CDR1 SNHLY and CDR2 FYNNEI come from the germline V gene. This CDR3 contains 12 residues. CDR3 bases: TGTGCCAGCAGTGCCTACAGGGGTGGGCAGTATTTT. This encodes CASSAYRGGQYF.

The chain couples TRBV2 to TRBJ2-1; the match to TRBD2 covers 9 bases. The V and J ends lost 3 bases and 4 bases, in that order; junction bases with no gene match: 4. CDR3 length: 15 amino acids. Germline values: CDR1 SNHLY, CDR2 FYNNEI. In DNA form, the CDR3 reads TGTGCCAGCAGTGAGGGGCTAGCGGGATACAATGAGCAGTTCTTC. Translating it yields CASSEGLAGYNEQFF.

The rearrangement uses TRBV4-2 and TRBJ2-3, with D possibly TRBD2 on 7 matching bases. The germline V gene encodes CDR1 LGHNA and CDR2 YNFKEQ. CDR3 length equals 18 residues. The V end was cut by 0 bases, the J end by 3 bases, with 19 bases between. As DNA, the CDR3 is TGTGCCAGCAGCCAAGATTTTGGGGGGGGGCCATTAACAGATACGCAGTATTTT. Residues: CASSQDFGGGPLTDTQYF.

The chain carries TRBV30 and TRBJ1-5; D remains unclear. The V gene's germline CDR1 is GTSNPN and CDR2 SVGIG (reference sequence). The CDR3 is 14 residues long. V dropped 6 bases and J dropped 0 bases, with 12 bases sitting between them. In nucleotides, the CDR3 is TGTGCCTGCAACATTCAGGATAGCAATCAGCCCCAGCATTTT. Protein product: CACNIQDSNQPQHF.

This chain connects TRBV5-6 to TRBJ1-2, with 10 nucleotides matching TRBD1. The CDR3 consists of 16 residues. Germline CDR1 reads SGHDT; CDR2 reads YYEEEE. V was pared by 6 bases and J by 4 bases, with 12 bases of the junction left unmatched. CDR3 residues: CASTPTGTGESYGYTF. The CDR3, as DNA: TGTGCCAGCACACCGACCGGGACAGGGGAATCCTATGGCTACACCTTC.

This clone has just one count. V usage is TRBV19 and J usage is TRBJ2-7; a weak D match, TRBD2 (6 bases). Trimming removed 1 base from V and 1 base from J, with 8 bases in between. CDR1 is LNHDA and CDR2 is SQIVND in the germline V gene (reference sequence). This CDR3 contains 14 residues. CDR3: CASSIGAGSYEQYF. The CDR3 region has the DNA TGTGCCAGTAGTATAGGGGCGGGGTCCTACGAGCAGTACTTC.

The chain uses TRBV6-1 and TRBJ2-3, with D hard to call. Germline-derived CDR1 and CDR2 are MNHNS and SASEGT. Trimming cost V 3 bases and J 3 bases, with 13 bases left between them. The CDR3 sequence is 15 residues long. CDR3 DNA: TGTGCCAGCAGTGAGCCGGGTCGTAAAACAGATACGCAGTATTTT. Amino acids: CASSEPGRKTDTQYF.

This sequence joins TRBV6-5 and TRBJ1-2; no definite D call. The CDR3 consists of 12 residues. The germline V gene has CDR1 MNHEY and CDR2 SVGAGI. Trimming removed 6 bases at V and 8 bases at J, with 13 bases between. CDR3 DNA sequence: TGTGCCAGCAGATTTGAACCAGGAGGCTACACCTTC. Its translation: CASRFEPGGYTF.

Details on this clone: One end of the junction varies from germline; a read error may be responsible. The chain links TRBV7-7 to TRBJ2-3; 14 positions agree with TRBD2. The CDR3 loop spans 16 amino acids. Germline V CDR1 and CDR2: SSHAT, FNYEAQ (reference sequence). CDR3 in amino acids: CASSLGLAGDTDTQYF. The DNA of the CDR3 is TGTGCTAGCAGCTTGGGACTAGCGGGAGACACAGATACGCAGTATTTT. The variable domain in full, with the rest retrieved from reference TRBV7-7 and TRBJ2-3, is GAGVSQSPRYKVTKRGQDVTLRCDPISSHATLYWYQQALGQGPEFLTYFNYEAQPDKSGLPSDRFSAERPEGSISTLTIQRTEQRDSAMYRCASSLGLAGDTDTQYFGPGTRLTVL.

The CDR3 nucleotides are TGTGCCAGCAGCTTGAGGGACAGGGGTCAAGGCTACACCTTC. It yields the protein CASSLRDRGQGYTF. The V call is TRBV5-6, the J call TRBJ1-2; the match to TRBD1 covers 10 bases. This CDR3 region has 14 residues. Germline lookup yields CDR1 SGHDT and CDR2 YYEEEE. With 1 base clipped from V and 8 bases from J, the junction kept 5 bases outside the gene matches.

The chain links TRBV7-3 to TRBJ1-1; maybe TRBD1 (5 bases). CDR1 SGHTA and CDR2 FQGTGA come from the germline V gene. This CDR3 spans 14 amino acids. V dropped 0 bases and J dropped 4 bases, with 9 bases sitting between them. The CDR3, as DNA: TGTGCCAGCAGCTTAACTGGGGCTGCCACTGAAGCTTTCTTT. Its translation is CASSLTGAATEAFF.

In this sample, this clone turned up a few times. The chain carries TRBV19 and TRBJ2-3; TRBD1 is a possible D gene (6 bases). CDR1 and CDR2 (germline): LNHDA, SQIVND (reference sequence). CDR3 size: 16 residues. Trimming took 7 bases from V and 0 from J, leaving 17 bases between them. The CDR3 sequence: CASTGDGHPSTDTQYF. The DNA of the CDR3 is TGTGCCAGTACAGGGGACGGACATCCTAGCACAGATACGCAGTATTTT. Full variable domain (remainder filled in from reference TRBV19 and TRBJ2-3): DGGITQSPKYLFRKEGQNVTLSCEQNLNHDAMYWYRQDPGQGLRLIYYSQIVNDFQKGDIAEGYSVSREKKESFPLTVTSAQKNPTAFYLCASTGDGHPSTDTQYFGPGTRLTVL.

The chain has TRBV19 and TRBJ2-3, with D tentatively TRBD2 (5 bases). The CDR3 loop spans 13 amino acids. Germline V gene lookup returns CDR1 LNHDA and CDR2 SQIVND (reference sequence). Trimming pared 8 bases from V and 5 bases from J, leaving 14 bases between. The CDR3 loop is CASRATNEDTQYF. In DNA form, the CDR3 reads TGTGCCAGTCGAGCGACTAACGAAGATACGCAGTATTTT.